This record concerns one T cell receptor (beta chain) sequence. Its antigen is unidentified. Germline CDR1 reads MDHEN; CDR2 reads SYDVKM. Trimming took 8 bases from V and 3 from J; bases not matched to a gene: 10. This CDR3 comprises 14 residues. Measured with immunoSEQ multiplex PCR; TCRdb has only the in-frame clones, and not every one. The sample includes 15,000 to 20,000 clones, over 75% seen only once; the top ten take about 20%. The sample comes from a study of CD4 T cells in relation to SARS-CoV-2 and coronaviruses. Across the whole study: Negative control cultures got HIV-1 Nef peptides or no peptide.

Before the COVID-19 pandemic, during about 2010-2018, CD4+ T cells were taken from unexposed donors. CD4+ T cells were isolated from the cells after about 11 days of culture. Cells permitting, SARS-CoV-2 S/N and four cold-coronavirus spikes were tested on unexposed-donor CD4+ T cells. Each well had 1.5 million to 2.5 million PBMCs in around 5.3% human AB serum with IL-2. Study-wide results and caveats: Pre-pandemic and post-infection samples never came from the same donor.

Sequencing was performed on CD4+ T cells from PBMCs, cultured in vitro. The source is a human donor in good health. The chain has TRBV28 and TRBJ2-7, with 7 bases lining up with TRBD1. CDR3 sequence reads: CASDPQGSHYEQYF. The CDR3, as DNA: TGTGCCAGCGACCCACAGGGGTCTCACTACGAGCAGTACTTC.